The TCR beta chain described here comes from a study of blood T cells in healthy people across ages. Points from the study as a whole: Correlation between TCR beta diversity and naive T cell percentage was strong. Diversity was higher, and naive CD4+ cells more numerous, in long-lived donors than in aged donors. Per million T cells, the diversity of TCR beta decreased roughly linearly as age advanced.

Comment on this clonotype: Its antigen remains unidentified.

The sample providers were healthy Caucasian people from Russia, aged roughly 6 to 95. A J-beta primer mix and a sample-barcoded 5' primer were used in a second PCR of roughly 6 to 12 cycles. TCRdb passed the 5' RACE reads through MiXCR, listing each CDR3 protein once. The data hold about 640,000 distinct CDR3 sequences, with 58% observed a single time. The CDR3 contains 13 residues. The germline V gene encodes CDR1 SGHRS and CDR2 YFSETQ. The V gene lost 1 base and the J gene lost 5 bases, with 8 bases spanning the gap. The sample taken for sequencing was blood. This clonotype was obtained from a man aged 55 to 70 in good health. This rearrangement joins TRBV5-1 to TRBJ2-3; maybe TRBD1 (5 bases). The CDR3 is CASSLPGRDTQYF. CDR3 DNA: TGCGCCAGCAGCTTGCCAGGGCGAGATACGCAGTATTTT.